This T cell receptor (beta chain) was observed in a study of CD8 T cells in ankylosing spondylitis. General study points: The study identified a TCR beta motif of several highly homologous variants that appeared characteristic of ankylosing spondylitis blood. Disease-linked clones, CD8+, were relatively rare in peripheral blood. In ankylosing spondylitis patients, matched synovial fluid reportedly showed significant enrichment of disease-linked clones.

This clonotype was seen at least ten times. No antigen is known for it. The CDR3 is 15 amino acids. From germline, CDR1 is SGHAT and CDR2 FQNNGV. The trim removed 5 bases at V and 4 bases at J, leaving 8 bases unmatched. Via MiXCR, TCRdb re-called the 5' RACE reads, giving one row per CDR3 protein. The sample contains fewer than 550,000 distinct CDR3 sequences, roughly 5% of which appear only once. Specimen: blood, either unsorted or a sorted T cell fraction (not recorded which). This chain joins TRBV11-2 and TRBJ1-2, with TRBD1 identical over 9 bases. The receptor was isolated from a male donor with ankylosing spondylitis. CDR3 coding DNA: TGTGCCAGCAGCAGAAACAGGGGGCAAGGCTATGGCTACACCTTC. Translation: CASSRNRGQGYGYTF.